The present T cell receptor (beta chain) was sequenced within a study of patients and donors after allogeneic stem cell transplantation. TCRdb itself ran the RT-PCR reads through MiXCR, one entry per CDR3 protein. The table lists approximately 9,500 distinct CDR3 sequences, 3% to 4.5% of them singletons. The CDR3 has 14 amino acids. Germline CDR1 reads SEHNR; CDR2 reads FQNEAQ (reference sequence). V lost 5 bases to trimming and J lost 4 bases; unmatched junction nucleotides: 7. This clonotype was seen only a few times. The chain carries TRBV7-9 and TRBJ2-7; 8 bases are a match to TRBD1. The source material was blood, either unsorted or a sorted T cell fraction (not recorded which). The clonotype originates from a human donor who was either an allogeneic HSCT recipient or a stem cell or donor lymphocyte infusion donor (not recorded which). It is not recorded whose cells these are; they may come from a transplant donor. CDR3 nucleotides: TGTGCCAGCAGCCCCTCAGGGGGCAGGTACGAGCAGTACTTC. Its protein product is CASSPSGGRYEQYF.